This T cell receptor (beta chain) was recovered during a study of blood T cell repertoires in COVID-19. Overall study context: Acute and convalescent COVID-19 specimens originated in the United States, Italy and Spain. In each case, the material was cDNA or gDNA derived from T cells, B-cell-depleted T cells, or PBMCs.

Authors' data handling: Amplified reference gene primers provided the basis for estimating nucleated cell counts. Sequencing used immunoSEQ multiplex PCR; TCRdb keeps in-frame clones, though not all of them. V, J and clone size are those of that table, while D and trimming were read from the DNA. This table holds hundreds of thousands of clones, around 89% found once. This CDR3 is 12 amino acids long. From germline, CDR1 is MDHEN and CDR2 SYDVKM. Trimming removed 5 bases at V and 9 bases at J, with 11 bases between. The TCR sequence derives from a woman under 40 with acute or convalescent COVID-19. Sequenced material: peripheral blood. The chain carries TRBV28 and TRBJ2-1; D might be TRBD1 (6 bases). CDR3 DNA sequence: TGTGCCAGCAGTCCACAGGGAAGTGAGCAGTTCTTC. Protein product: CASSPQGSEQFF. Combining the CDR3 with reference TRBV28 and TRBJ2-1 gives the whole variable domain DVKVTQSSRYLVKRTGEKVFLECVQDMDHENMFWYRQDPGLGLRLIYFSYDVKMKEKGDIPEGYSVSREKKERFSLILESASTNQTSMYLCASSPQGSEQFFGPGTRLTVL.